The source of this T cell receptor beta chain is a study of T cell responses to AZD1222 COVID-19 vaccine (dated by TCRdb to 2020 to 2023). About the investigation overall: AZD1222 recipients whose second dose came at about 4 weeks and those whose second dose came at about 12 weeks were combined into one group, since spike-specific TCR depth and breadth did not differ between the two schedules. A total of more than 230 trial participants underwent TCR sequencing, of whom 207 had received two doses of AZD1222 and roughly 26 had received two doses of the MenACWY control vaccine. Enrollment into the trials was organized by age into subgroups of 18-55, 56-69 and 70-plus years, and those subgroups contained about 160, 30 and 59 TCR-sequenced participants, respectively. The paper as a whole reports these results and caveats: Vaccine-associated CD4 TCRs spanned the whole spike protein, with dominant responses in regions 160-218 and 743-854. Reportedly, close to half of the unique spike-specific TCRs recognized epitopes lying outside the regions that are mutated in the B.1.351 and B.1.1.7 variants. Conclusions about previously exposed vaccinees were limited because only a handful of AZD1222 recipients were SARS-CoV-2 seropositive at baseline. The 56-69-year group was small, and its depth increase did not reach significance, likely because of low power. Participants were mostly white British and included more females than males, and it was suggested by the authors that clonal diversity may have been underestimated. A significant rise in spike-specific TCR breadth and depth was observed after two AZD1222 doses relative to day 0 and relative to MenACWY recipients. Because no day 14 peak-response samples were available, repertoires were characterized only after the peak T cell response.

The germline V gene yields SGHRS for CDR1 and YFSETQ for CDR2. The CDR3, from cysteine to phenylalanine, totals 15 residues. The DNA shown is the 45-base CDR3, in frame from base 1. Trimming takes 7 bases off V and 1 base off J; junction bases not matched to a gene: 6. Only one count was recorded for this clone. What antigen it recognizes has not been identified. Base-call qualities are not available, and no considerably larger clone is one nucleotide away. In light of the paper, this sample's time point label describes: baseline before first vaccination. Vaccinee samples came from UK trials COV001 and COV002, including a single-blind randomized controlled phase 2/3 trial of AZD1222 (ChAdOx1 nCoV-19) in healthy adults. For TCRbeta chain sequencing, PBMC samples from trial participants were taken at day 0 and at day 28 after the second dose. The CDR3 regions of human TCRbeta chains were analyzed by immunosequencing. The authors processed their data as follows. TCRs in the repertoires were matched against a reference library of SARS-CoV-2-specific TCRs that had been generated with the MIRA antigen-specificity platform. Breadth was defined as the fraction of unique TCRs that were SARS-CoV-2-associated. Depth was defined as the fraction of total T cells that were SARS-CoV-2-associated. Using the MIRA data, every spike-specific TCR was mapped to the spike region that the TCR reacted to and assigned to either a CD4 or a CD8 class. Log10-transformed breadth and depth values were compared by one-way ANOVA with Sidak's multiple comparisons tests. TCRdb carries this immuneACCESS record with in-frame sequences only. Its versions omit some clonotypes, under half of them owing to an unresolved V gene in the studies checked, with the rest unexplained. V and J calls and clone size are copied from that table; D and trimming were computed from the DNA. The sample records fewer than 130,000 clones, around 81% of which are singletons. Roughly 4.5% of the sample comes from the top ten.

Sequenced material: peripheral blood, taken on day 0 of AZD1222 vaccination. This TCR was sampled from an adult in good health. Recombination linked TRBV5-1 to TRBJ2-1; 9 central bases correspond to TRBD2. The DNA is as follows: TGCGCCAGCTCCTATAGCGGGGGTTCCTACAATGAGCAGTTCTTC. Its product reads: CASSYSGGSYNEQFF.